This entry features one T cell receptor beta chain sequence. This clone was seen more than once but under ten times. Its specific antigen is unknown. One base away there is no much larger clone; base qualities are not given. Genomic DNA was isolated from the sorted cells so that the TCRbeta CDR3 region could be sequenced. TCRbeta CDR3 regions were sequenced using the immunoSEQ Assay. TCRdb limited this immuneACCESS table to in-frame rearrangements with V and J called. A share of clones is missing; checked studies link under half to unresolved V genes, and the rest is unexplained. The sample yields about 50,000 clones; 80% were counted once. 3% to 4% of the sample is in the top ten clones. The CDR3 covers 14 residues, taking in both the cysteine and the phenylalanine. The CDR3 DNA has 42 bases and is translated from base 1. V is clipped by 6 bases and J by 0 bases, and the sequence between their germline boundaries is 11 bases long. CDR1 and CDR2 are drawn from the germline V gene: SNHLY, FYNNEI.

The trial excluded patients who had a history of autoimmune disease or who were on systemic immunosuppression. In every dose cohort, peripheral blood was drawn for TCR sequencing at baseline, cycle 4 day 1, and cycle 7 day 1. The samples were taken from a phase I, first-in-human, multicenter, open-label dose-escalation trial of ivuxolimab. Adults with locally advanced or metastatic head and neck squamous cell, hepatocellular, melanoma or renal cell carcinoma were enrolled in the trial. Before TCR sequencing, CD4+ T cells and CD8+ T cells from peripheral blood were sorted into separate populations. The data derive from a study of OX40 agonist ivuxolimab in advanced cancers. For the wider study: The costimulatory receptor OX40 (CD134) was targeted by ivuxolimab, a fully human IgG2 agonistic monoclonal antibody. Among the 52 dose-escalation patients, approximately 20 had hepatocellular carcinoma, some 15 melanoma, 9 renal cell carcinoma and 9 head and neck cancer. In the dose-escalation cohort, approximately 83% of patients were male, and the mean age was around 65 years with a range of roughly 23 to 79. Intravenous ivuxolimab was administered to patients every 2 weeks at six dose levels: 0.01, 0.1, 0.3, 1.5, 3 and 10 mg/kg. The point of sequencing TCRbeta in the periphery was to test whether ivuxolimab changed TCR sequence diversity and drove clonal T-cell expansion. Partial responses occurred in three dose-escalation patients, of whom one had hepatocellular carcinoma and two had cutaneous melanoma. The paper reports the monotherapy dose-escalation portion (N = 52 patients) of the phase I ivuxolimab trial. Prior anti-PD-1, anti-PD-L1 or anti-CTLA-4 therapy was permitted, and checkpoint inhibitors had been received by more than 35% of dose-escalation patients.

Points the paper makes about the study in general: After ivuxolimab, more expanded clones were found on average in CD8+ T cells than in CD4+ T cells. At doses from 0.1 to 3.0 mg/kg, clonal expansion was seen in both CD4+ and CD8+ blood T cells between baseline and week 6. Which antigens the clonally expanded peripheral T cells were specific for was not determined. Low levels of normalized T-cell clonal expansion were also shown by some nonresponding patients. In the 0.1-3.0 mg/kg groups, partial responders had among the lowest normalized peripheral clonal expansion, particularly in CD8+ T cells.

The chain is assembled from TRBV2 and TRBJ2-5, with the D call perhaps TRBD1 or TRBD2, as 5 bases match in each case. The receptor was isolated from an adult with an advanced solid tumor such as melanoma, head and neck, liver or kidney cancer. The starting material was CD4+ or CD8+ T cells sorted from blood, obtained in a trial of the OX40 agonist ivuxolimab. The encoded CDR3 is CASRRDHNQETQYF. In nucleotides, the sequence is TGTGCCAGCAGGAGGGACCATAACCAAGAGACCCAGTACTTC.